This is a list of T cell receptor beta chains from one sample in a study of blood T cell repertoires in COVID-19. The protocol was immunoSEQ multiplex PCR, while the TCRdb copy is restricted to in-frame clones and leaves out a portion. Here the sample spans over 200,000 clones, about 80% being singletons. The sequenced material came from peripheral blood. The receptors were gathered from a man aged 45-65 years with active or convalescent COVID-19. Each CDR3 is given with its conserved first and last residue. The order of the fields is J gene, clone size, V gene, D gene, CDR3 protein, CDR3 DNA. The D gene is left open where the match is weak. For some rows the clone size is stated as once, few or many, or as a class when expanded; others skip it.

TRBJ1-2 - TRBV19 - CASNFERNYGYTF TGTGCCAGTAATTTCGAACGGAACTATGGCTACACCTTC
TRBJ2-7 - TRBV5-1 - CASSPRTDAYEQYF TGCGCCAGCAGCCCCCGGACAGATGCCTACGAGCAGTACTTC
TRBJ1-2 - TRBV5-4 TRBD1 CASSPTGGNGYTF TGTGCCAGCAGCCCAACAGGGGGCAATGGCTACACCTTC
TRBJ2-1 - TRBV4-3 TRBD1 CASSHPRWGTGGPGNEQFF TGCGCCAGCAGCCACCCTAGGTGGGGAACAGGGGGCCCGGGCAATGAGCAGTTCTTC
TRBJ1-4 - TRBV19 - CASSMKPRRTGPEKLFF TGTGCCAGTAGTATGAAGCCCAGGAGAACAGGGCCCGAAAAACTGTTTTTT
TRBJ2-5 - TRBV5-1 TRBD2 CASSRGDSTSAETQYF TGCGCCAGCAGCCGGGGGGACTCTACTAGCGCGGAGACCCAGTACTTC
TRBJ2-2 - TRBV5-1 - CASSGFRGVNTGELFF TGCGCCAGCAGCGGCTTCAGGGGGGTTAACACCGGGGAGCTGTTTTTT
TRBJ1-1 - TRBV28 - CASSSRVENTEAFF TGTGCCAGCAGTTCCAGGGTGGAGAACACTGAAGCTTTCTTT
TRBJ1-5 - TRBV3-1/TRBV3-2 - CASSQGNLDRTHIIPQHF TGTGCCAGCAGCCAAGGCAACCTAGACAGGACCCACATAATACCCCAGCATTTT
TRBJ2-7 - TRBV6-5 - CASTRGRGAYEQYF TGTGCCAGCACCCGAGGCAGGGGTGCCTACGAGCAGTACTTC
TRBJ1-6 once TRBV27 - CASSFARADSPLHF TGTGCCAGCAGCTTTGCCCGCGCGGATTCACCCCTCCACTTT
TRBJ1-1 - TRBV6-5 TRBD1 CASHLGQQAFF TGTGCCAGCCACCTGGGACAGCAAGCTTTCTTT
TRBJ2-7 - TRBV5-5 - CASSLGRADEQYF TGTGCCAGCAGCCTGGGCAGGGCGGACGAGCAGTACTTC
TRBJ2-1 - TRBV4-1 - CASSQDDRGNEQFF TGCGCCAGCAGCCAAGATGACCGGGGGAATGAGCAGTTCTTC
TRBJ1-6 - TRBV9 TRBD1 CASSPGDRTNSPLHF TGTGCCAGCAGCCCCGGGGACAGGACTAATTCACCCCTCCACTTT
TRBJ1-1 few TRBV7-2 - CASSLGPGGTEAFF TGTGCCAGCAGCTTAGGCCCCGGGGGCACTGAAGCTTTCTTT
TRBJ1-6 - TRBV11-3 - CASSSGSSSPLHF TGTGCCAGCAGCTCAGGGTCCAGTTCACCCCTCCACTTT
TRBJ1-1 - TRBV18 TRBD1 CASSPERGRVAFF TGTGCCAGCTCACCAGAGAGGGGGCGTGTAGCTTTCTTT
TRBJ1-2 - TRBV15 - CATSRDRNYGYTF TGTGCCACCAGCAGAGACAGGAACTATGGCTACACCTTC
TRBJ2-2 - TRBV13 - CASSPRGGRNTGELFF TGTGCCAGCAGCCCTAGGGGGGGGCGTAACACCGGGGAGCTGTTTTTT
TRBJ2-3 - TRBV6-6 TRBD2 CASRPPGLAGTDTQYF TGTGCCAGCAGACCTCCGGGACTAGCGGGAACAGATACGCAGTATTTT
TRBJ2-7 - TRBV5-1 - CASSGPGQAYEQYF TGCGCCAGCAGCGGACCGGGACAAGCCTACGAGCAGTACTTC
TRBJ2-3 - TRBV19 - CASSMGVGGPVDTQYF TGTGCCAGTAGTATGGGAGTGGGGGGGCCAGTCGATACGCAGTATTTT
TRBJ2-6 - TRBV9 - CASSAWDFQSSGANVLTF TGTGCCAGCAGCGCCTGGGACTTTCAAAGCTCTGGGGCCAACGTCCTGACTTTC
TRBJ1-1 - TRBV7-9 - CASSLIEGNTEAFF TGTGCCAGCAGTTTGATTGAGGGGAACACTGAAGCTTTCTTT
TRBJ2-1 - TRBV24-1 TRBD2 CATSDASGGPNEQFF TGTGCCACCAGTGATGCCAGCGGGGGGCCAAATGAGCAGTTCTTC
TRBJ1-1 - TRBV6-5 - CASSYSKGVNTEAFF TGTGCCAGCAGTTACTCAAAGGGGGTGAACACTGAAGCTTTCTTT
TRBJ2-1 - TRBV29-1 TRBD2 CSVEASGGISYNEQFF TGCAGCGTTGAGGCTAGCGGGGGGATCTCCTACAATGAGCAGTTCTTC
TRBJ1-6 - TRBV4-1 TRBD1 CASSQGGGTATNSPLHF TGCGCCAGCAGCCAAGGAGGAGGGACAGCAACTAATTCACCCCTCCACTTT
TRBJ1-1 - TRBV11-2 - CASSLDRNTEAFF TGTGCCAGCAGCTTAGACAGAAACACTGAAGCTTTCTTT
TRBJ2-2 - TRBV7-2 TRBD2 CASSPGGGFRELFF TGTGCCAGCAGCCCCGGGGGGGGGTTCAGGGAGCTGTTTTTT
TRBJ2-3 - TRBV6-5 TRBD1 CASGQTTDTQYF TGTGCCTCGGGACAGACCACAGATACGCAGTATTTT
TRBJ2-7 few TRBV28 - CASRSGSSYEQYF TGTGCCAGCCGTAGCGGTAGCTCCTACGAGCAGTACTTC
TRBJ1-2 - TRBV7-2 - CASSLGPSVGYGYTF TGTGCCAGCAGCTTAGGCCCCTCGGTTGGCTATGGCTACACCTTC
TRBJ1-4 - TRBV21-1 - CASDPNPGQGANEKLFF TGTGCCAGCGACCCAAATCCGGGACAGGGGGCTAATGAAAAACTGTTTTTT
TRBJ2-3 - TRBV13 TRBD2 CASSLGLAGSTDTQYF TGTGCCAGCAGCTTGGGACTAGCGGGGAGCACAGATACGCAGTATTTT
TRBJ2-5 once TRBV27 TRBD2 CASSMRRGGGQETQYF TGTGCCAGCAGTATGCGGCGGGGGGGCGGGCAAGAGACCCAGTACTTC
TRBJ2-2 - TRBV7-9 TRBD1 CASSLRAGGYTGELFF TGTGCCAGCAGCCTCCGGGCAGGGGGCTACACCGGGGAGCTGTTTTTT
TRBJ2-5 - TRBV5-1 TRBD1 CASSGRGLGETQYF TGCGCCAGCAGCGGCAGGGGGCTGGGAGAGACCCAGTACTTC
TRBJ2-3 - TRBV4-3 - CASSQEQADTQYF TGCGCCAGCAGCCAAGAACAGGCAGATACGCAGTATTTT
TRBJ2-6 - TRBV6-6 - CASADPGAGANVLTF TGTGCCTCAGCGGATCCTGGGGCTGGGGCCAACGTCCTGACTTTC
TRBJ2-7 - TRBV5-1 TRBD1 CASSFRDRDLPEQYF TGCGCCAGCAGCTTCCGGGACAGGGATCTGCCCGAGCAGTACTTC
TRBJ1-1 - TRBV30 TRBD1 CAWGTGGYTEAFF TGTGCCTGGGGGACAGGGGGCTACACTGAAGCTTTCTTT
TRBJ1-2 - TRBV12-5 TRBD1 CASAQDRGINYGYTF TGTGCTAGTGCCCAAGACAGGGGGATTAACTATGGCTACACCTTC
TRBJ2-2 - TRBV3-1/TRBV3-2 TRBD2 CASRTSGGTGELFF TGTGCCAGCAGGACTAGCGGGGGGACCGGGGAGCTGTTTTTT
TRBJ2-1 - TRBV7-8 - CASSLARGAVEQFF TGTGCCAGCAGCTTAGCTCGGGGGGCGGTTGAGCAGTTCTTC
TRBJ1-4 - TRBV19 - CASSTAGGTNEKLFF TGTGCCAGTAGCACGGCCGGCGGGACTAATGAAAAACTGTTTTTT